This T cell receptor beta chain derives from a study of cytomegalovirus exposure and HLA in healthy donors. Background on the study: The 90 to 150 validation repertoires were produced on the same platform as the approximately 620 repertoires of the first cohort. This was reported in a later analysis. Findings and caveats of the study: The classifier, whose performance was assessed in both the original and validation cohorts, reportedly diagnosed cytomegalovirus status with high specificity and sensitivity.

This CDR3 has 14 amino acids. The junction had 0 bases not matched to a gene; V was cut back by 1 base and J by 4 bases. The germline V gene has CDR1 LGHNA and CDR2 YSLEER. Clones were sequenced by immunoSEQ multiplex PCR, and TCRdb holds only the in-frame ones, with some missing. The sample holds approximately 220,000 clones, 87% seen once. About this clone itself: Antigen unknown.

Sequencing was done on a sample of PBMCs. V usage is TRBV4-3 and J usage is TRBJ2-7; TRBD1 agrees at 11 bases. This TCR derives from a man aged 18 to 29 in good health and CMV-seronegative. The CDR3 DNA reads TGCGCCAGCAGCCAAGGGGACAGGGGGTACGAGCAGTACTTC. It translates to CASSQGDRGYEQYF.